The clone carrying this T cell receptor (beta chain) was seen just once. These data are taken from a study of blood T cell repertoires in COVID-19. Study in general: Researchers got acute and convalescent COVID-19 samples from the United States, Italy and Spain.

Authors' data handling: How many nucleated cells were present was estimated from reference gene primer amplification. The protocol was immunoSEQ multiplex PCR, while the TCRdb copy is restricted to in-frame clones and leaves out a portion. The DNA gave D and trimming, while V, J and clone size come from that table. Of roughly 190,000 clones listed, over 75% are singletons. V dropped 6 bases and J dropped 8 bases, with 19 bases sitting between them. Germline V gene lookup returns CDR1 MDHEN and CDR2 SYDVKM. The CDR3 loop spans 15 amino acids. This receptor was taken from a man between 45 and 60 years old with acute or convalescent COVID-19. Specimen: peripheral blood. The chain employs TRBV28 and TRBJ1-4; weak D call: TRBD1 (6 bases). The CDR3 sequence is CASSAGAGAVEKLFF. The CDR3 bases are TGTGCCAGCAGCGCGGGAGCAGGGGCCGTCGAAAAACTGTTTTTT.